This T cell receptor (beta chain) was recorded in a study of T cells after somatic rescue of genetic block. The CDR3 consists of 15 residues. Germline V lookup: CDR1 MDHEN, CDR2 SYDVKM. The V and J ends lost 10 bases and 3 bases respectively, with 19 bases between them. The data were produced by immunoSEQ multiplex PCR, yet TCRdb's version contains in-frame clones alone and is incomplete. The top ten hold 1.6% of the sample, which has 85,000 to 90,000 clones, 85% to 90% seen once. This chain joins TRBV28 and TRBJ1-3; the D gene is possibly TRBD1 (5 bases). Sequenced sample: peripheral blood mononuclear cells (PBMCs). The TCR comes from a woman aged 18-35 years. DNA of the CDR3: TGTGCCACCACAATCGAGAGGGGCGATGGAAACACCATATATTTT. This encodes CATTIERGDGNTIYF. Together with reference TRBV28 and TRBJ1-3, the CDR3 gives the full variable domain: DVKVTQSSRYLVKRTGEKVFLECVQDMDHENMFWYRQDPGLGLRLIYFSYDVKMKEKGDIPEGYSVSREKKERFSLILESASTNQTSMYLCATTIERGDGNTIYFGEGSWLTVV.